The clone carrying this TCR beta chain was detected many times. These data come from a study of Graves' ophthalmopathy and Graves' hyperthyroidism. Germline trimming cut 3 bases from V and 10 bases from J; bases unmatched to any gene: 6. The CDR3 runs 14 residues. RNA transcripts served as template for amplifying TCR beta CDR3 sequences. RT-PCR in the first round used HTBI primers; a second-round multiplex PCR followed. In TCRdb, the multiplex PCR reads were re-called with MiXCR into one record per CDR3 protein. The table lists 600,000 to 650,000 distinct CDR3 sequences, 22% of them singletons. This clonotype originated in a woman aged 18 to 35 with stable Graves' hyperthyroidism. Some clones in this sample may be carry-over from other donors' samples. This rearrangement joins TRBV12-3 or TRBV12-4 to TRBJ1-6, with TRBD1 matching over 7 bases. Sample: peripheral blood. The chain's CDR3 is CASSFRGQGSPLHF. For the CDR3, the DNA is TGTGCCAGCAGTTTTAGGGGGCAGGGATCACCCCTCCACTTT.